This is a list of T cell receptor beta chains from one sample in a study of human T cells and chemical hapten exposure. TCRdb used MiXCR to reprocess the RACE reads, holding one entry per CDR3 protein. The table shows 300,000 to 450,000 distinct CDR3 sequences, with 5.5% occurring only once. Here the sequenced sample was whole blood, taken in connection with sensitization to the hapten diphenylcyclopropenone (DPC). All receptors derive from a woman aged 18-30 years with alopecia areata. Some clones in this sample may be carry-over from other donors' samples. Each CDR3 is given with its conserved first and last residue. Each record gives: D gene, J gene, clone size, V gene, CDR3 DNA, CDR3 protein. The D gene is left open where the match is weak. Clone size is given for some rows only: seen once, a few or many times, or a class if the clone is expanded.

D gene: NA; J gene: TRBJ2-3; clone size: few; V gene: TRBV24-1; CDR3 DNA: TGTGCCACCAGTGATGCGGACACAGATACGCAGTATTTT; CDR3 protein: CATSDADTDTQYF
D gene: NA; J gene: TRBJ2-7; clone size: few; V gene: TRBV10-3; CDR3 DNA: TGTGCCATCAGTGACAGGGCCCCTACTCGCGAGCAGTACTTC; CDR3 protein: CAISDRAPTREQYF
D gene: NA; J gene: TRBJ1-2; clone size: NA; V gene: TRBV29-1; CDR3 DNA: TGCAGCGTTGTGTCCCCAGGAGCTGGCTACACCTTC; CDR3 protein: CSVVSPGAGYTF
D gene: TRBD1; J gene: TRBJ1-2; clone size: many; V gene: TRBV4-3; CDR3 DNA: TGCGCCAGCAGCCAAGAAGCGGGACAGTCCTATGGCTACACCTTC; CDR3 protein: CASSQEAGQSYGYTF
D gene: NA; J gene: TRBJ1-1; clone size: NA; V gene: TRBV21-1; CDR3 DNA: TGTGCCAGCAGCTGGGTCAAGAACACTGAAGCTTTCTTT; CDR3 protein: CASSWVKNTEAFF
D gene: TRBD1; J gene: TRBJ2-2; clone size: few; V gene: TRBV6-2/TRBV6-3; CDR3 DNA: TGTGCCAGCAGTCACCCGGACAGGGGAGACACCGGGGAGCTGTTTTTT; CDR3 protein: CASSHPDRGDTGELFF
D gene: TRBD2; J gene: TRBJ2-1; clone size: many; V gene: TRBV3-1; CDR3 DNA: TGTGCCAGCAGCCAAGAATGGGCGGGGGTCGGCGGGAGAAATGAGCAGTTCTTC; CDR3 protein: CASSQEWAGVGGRNEQFF
D gene: TRBD1; J gene: TRBJ2-2; clone size: many; V gene: TRBV20-1; CDR3 DNA: TGCAGTGCTTACAGGGGTGACACCGGGGAGCTGTTTTTT; CDR3 protein: CSAYRGDTGELFF
D gene: NA; J gene: TRBJ2-7; clone size: few; V gene: TRBV27; CDR3 DNA: TGTGCCAGCAAGCAGGACCAAACCTACGAGCAGTACTTC; CDR3 protein: CASKQDQTYEQYF
D gene: NA; J gene: TRBJ2-1; clone size: NA; V gene: TRBV29-1; CDR3 DNA: TGCAGCGTTGAGACCGGGGTGTCGACTTACAATGAGCAGTTCTTC; CDR3 protein: CSVETGVSTYNEQFF
D gene: TRBD2; J gene: TRBJ2-3; clone size: NA; V gene: TRBV10-3; CDR3 DNA: TGTGCCATCAGTGAGCCCGGGACTAGCGGGGGGGCCGGCACAGATACGCAGTATTTT; CDR3 protein: CAISEPGTSGGAGTDTQYF
D gene: TRBD1; J gene: TRBJ2-3; clone size: NA; V gene: TRBV18; CDR3 DNA: TGTGCCAGCTCACTCGACAGGGTGGTCCGGGATACGCAGTATTTT; CDR3 protein: CASSLDRVVRDTQYF
D gene: TRBD1; J gene: TRBJ2-5; clone size: NA; V gene: TRBV24-1; CDR3 DNA: TGTGCCACCAGTGCCGGGACAGGGACGGGAGAGACCCAGTACTTC; CDR3 protein: CATSAGTGTGETQYF
D gene: NA; J gene: TRBJ1-1; clone size: many; V gene: TRBV7-9; CDR3 DNA: TGTGCCAGCAGCTTAGCGGAGATACTGAACACTGAAGCTTTCTTT; CDR3 protein: CASSLAEILNTEAFF
D gene: TRBD1; J gene: TRBJ2-7; clone size: NA; V gene: TRBV12-3/TRBV12-4; CDR3 DNA: TGTGCCAGCAGTCGAGCTACAGGGGGACACTACGAGCAGTACTTC; CDR3 protein: CASSRATGGHYEQYF
D gene: NA; J gene: TRBJ1-4; clone size: many; V gene: TRBV6-5; CDR3 DNA: TGTGCCAGCAGCCTAACCCGGGGAGGAGAAAAACTGTTTTTT; CDR3 protein: CASSLTRGGEKLFF
D gene: NA; J gene: TRBJ2-3; clone size: many; V gene: TRBV29-1; CDR3 DNA: TGCAGCGCCGGGGCTAGCACAGATACGCAGTATTTT; CDR3 protein: CSAGASTDTQYF
D gene: NA; J gene: TRBJ1-5; clone size: few; V gene: TRBV12-3/TRBV12-4; CDR3 DNA: TGTGCCAGCAGTTTAGCGGTTCCCAAGCCGCGCAATCAGCCCCAGCATTTT; CDR3 protein: CASSLAVPKPRNQPQHF
D gene: TRBD1; J gene: TRBJ1-1; clone size: many; V gene: TRBV4-3; CDR3 DNA: TGCGCCAGCAGCCAGGGGACAGGGAGTTGGGGCACTGAAGCTTTCTTT; CDR3 protein: CASSQGTGSWGTEAFF
D gene: NA; J gene: TRBJ2-2; clone size: few; V gene: TRBV7-3; CDR3 DNA: TGTGCCAGCAGCTTAGGGGACATAGGCGGGGAGCTGTTTTTT; CDR3 protein: CASSLGDIGGELFF
D gene: NA; J gene: TRBJ2-2; clone size: few; V gene: TRBV7-3; CDR3 DNA: TGTGCCAGCAGCGTGGACTACACCGGGGAGCTGTTTTTT; CDR3 protein: CASSVDYTGELFF
D gene: NA; J gene: TRBJ2-5; clone size: few; V gene: TRBV6-2/TRBV6-3; CDR3 DNA: TGTGCCACCTTCTACCCCTCCGGGAACCAAGAGACCCAGTACTTC; CDR3 protein: CATFYPSGNQETQYF
D gene: NA; J gene: TRBJ1-4; clone size: many; V gene: TRBV6-2/TRBV6-3; CDR3 DNA: TGTGCCAGCAGTTCCCTGACCGGGAGGCCAGAAAAACTGTTTTTT; CDR3 protein: CASSSLTGRPEKLFF